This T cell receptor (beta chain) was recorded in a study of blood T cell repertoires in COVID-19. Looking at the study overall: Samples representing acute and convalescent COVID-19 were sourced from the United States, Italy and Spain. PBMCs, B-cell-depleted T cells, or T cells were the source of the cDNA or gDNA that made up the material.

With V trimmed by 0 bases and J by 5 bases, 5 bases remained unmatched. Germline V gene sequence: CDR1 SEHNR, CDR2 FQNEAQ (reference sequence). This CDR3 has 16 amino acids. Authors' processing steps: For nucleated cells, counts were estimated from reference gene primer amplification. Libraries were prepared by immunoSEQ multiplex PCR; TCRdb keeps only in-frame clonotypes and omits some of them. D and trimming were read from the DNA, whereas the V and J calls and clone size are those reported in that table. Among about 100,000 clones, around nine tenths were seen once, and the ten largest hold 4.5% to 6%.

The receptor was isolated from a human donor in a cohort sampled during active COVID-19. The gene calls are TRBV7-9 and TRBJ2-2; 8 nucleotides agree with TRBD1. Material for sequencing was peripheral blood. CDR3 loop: CASSLAQGAGTGELFF. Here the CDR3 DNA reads TGTGCCAGCAGCTTAGCTCAGGGGGCAGGAACCGGGGAGCTGTTTTTT.